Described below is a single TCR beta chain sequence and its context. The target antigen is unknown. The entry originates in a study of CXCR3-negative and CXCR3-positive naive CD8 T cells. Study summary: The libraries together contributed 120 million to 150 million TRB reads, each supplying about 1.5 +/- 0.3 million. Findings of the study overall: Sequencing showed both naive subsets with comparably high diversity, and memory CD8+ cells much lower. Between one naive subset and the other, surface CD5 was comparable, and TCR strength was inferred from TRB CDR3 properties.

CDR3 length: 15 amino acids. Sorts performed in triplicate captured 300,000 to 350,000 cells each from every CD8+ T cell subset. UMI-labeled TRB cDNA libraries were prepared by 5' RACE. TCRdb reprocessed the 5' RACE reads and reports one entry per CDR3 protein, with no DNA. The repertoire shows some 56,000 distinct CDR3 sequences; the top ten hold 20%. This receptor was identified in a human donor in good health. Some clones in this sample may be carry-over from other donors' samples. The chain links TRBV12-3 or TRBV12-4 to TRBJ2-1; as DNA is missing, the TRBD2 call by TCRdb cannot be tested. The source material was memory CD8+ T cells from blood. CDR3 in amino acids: CASSLGPSGGNEQFF.